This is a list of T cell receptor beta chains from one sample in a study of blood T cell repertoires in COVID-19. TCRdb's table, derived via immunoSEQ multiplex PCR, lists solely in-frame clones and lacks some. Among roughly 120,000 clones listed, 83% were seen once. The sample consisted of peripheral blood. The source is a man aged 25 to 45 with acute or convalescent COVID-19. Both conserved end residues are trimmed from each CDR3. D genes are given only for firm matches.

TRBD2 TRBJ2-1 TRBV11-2 ASSPRTSGVHHNEQF
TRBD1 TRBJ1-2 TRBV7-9 ASSFGGQGNNYGYT
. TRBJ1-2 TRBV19 ASSHPGANYGYT
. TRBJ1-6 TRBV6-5 ASSLRQSSNSPLH
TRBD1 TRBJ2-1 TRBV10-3 AIRGTGPGEQF
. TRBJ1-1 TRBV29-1 SVALPMNTEAF
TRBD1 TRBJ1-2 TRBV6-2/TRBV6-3 ASSYHDRGHYGYT
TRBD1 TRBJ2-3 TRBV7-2 ASSPGTGWGDTQY
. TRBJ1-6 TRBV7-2 ASSYTSGGHNSPLH
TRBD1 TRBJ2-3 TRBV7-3 ASSTLTGDDADTQY
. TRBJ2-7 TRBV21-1 ASSKTGGYRTTYEQY
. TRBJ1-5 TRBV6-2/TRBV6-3 ASSRDNGNRPQH
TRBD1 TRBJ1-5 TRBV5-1 ASSLAGGFNQPQH
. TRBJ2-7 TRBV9 ASSRGPVSYEQY
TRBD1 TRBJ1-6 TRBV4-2 ASSQEGQDNSPLH